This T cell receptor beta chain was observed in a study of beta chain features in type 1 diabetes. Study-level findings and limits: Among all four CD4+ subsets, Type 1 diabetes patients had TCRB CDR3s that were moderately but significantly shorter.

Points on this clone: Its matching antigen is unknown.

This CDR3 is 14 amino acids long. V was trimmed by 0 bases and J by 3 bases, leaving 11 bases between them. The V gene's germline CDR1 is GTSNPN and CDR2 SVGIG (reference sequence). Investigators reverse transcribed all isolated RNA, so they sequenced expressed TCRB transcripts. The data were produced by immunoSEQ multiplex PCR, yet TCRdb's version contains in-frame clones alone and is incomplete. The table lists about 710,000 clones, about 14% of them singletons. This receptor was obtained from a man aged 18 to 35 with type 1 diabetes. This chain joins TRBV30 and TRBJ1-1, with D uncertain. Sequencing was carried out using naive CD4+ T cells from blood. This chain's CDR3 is CAWSVGRSDTEAFF. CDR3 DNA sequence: TGTGCCTGGAGTGTTGGGAGGTCCGACACTGAAGCTTTCTTT.